This passage covers 10 T cell receptor beta chains from one sample sequenced in a study of T cell responses to AZD1222 COVID-19 vaccine (TCRdb year 2021). Receptor amplification or capture employed the immunoSEQ multiplex PCR assay. In its TCRdb copy, this immuneACCESS table keeps in-frame sequences only and misses some clones. Where compared with another copy, unresolved V genes explain less than half of these, and the others have no known cause. The sample profile shows tens of thousands of clones; approximately 89% of them were found once. The ten largest clones capture 9.3% of the sample. This sample's time point label indicates: about 28 days (+/-7) after the second vaccine dose. This sample comprised peripheral blood, obtained 28 days after the second AZD1222 dose. Receptors were obtained from an adult who received the AZD1222 COVID-19 vaccine.

The V call is TRBV3-1 (or the pseudogene TRBV3-2), the J call TRBJ1-1; D is undetermined. The CDR3 is 15 residues long. Trimming stripped 1 base from V and 7 bases from J, with 16 bases between. CDR1 and CDR2 (germline): LGHDT, YNNKEL (reference sequence). CDR3: CASSQGALAANEAFF. CDR3 sequence (DNA): TGTGCCAGCAGCCAAGGGGCTCTGGCAGCCAATGAAGCTTTCTTT.

This clone appeared a few times. The chain couples TRBV28 to TRBJ1-2; D uncertain. In germline, CDR1 is MDHEN, CDR2 SYDVKM. The CDR3 runs to 16 residues. Trimming took off 4 bases at V and 4 bases at J, with 19 bases between the two ends. CDR3: CASSSPGLFPVYGYTF. The CDR3 nucleotides are TGTGCCAGCAGTTCCCCTGGACTATTCCCCGTCTATGGCTACACCTTC.

J is TRBJ1-1 and V is TRBV5-1; D is undetermined. Deletions cut 4 bases from V and 0 bases from J, with 10 bases between. The CDR3 spans 14 residues. CDR1 and CDR2 from the germline V gene are SGHRS and YFSETQ. CDR3 loop: CASSAGDMNTEAFF. Written as DNA, the CDR3 is TGCGCCAGCAGCGCAGGTGACATGAACACTGAAGCTTTCTTT. Based on the CDR3 plus reference TRBV5-1 and TRBJ1-1, the full variable domain is KAGVTQTPRYLIKTRGQQVTLSCSPISGHRSVSWYQQTPGQGLQFLFEYFSETQRNKGNFPGRFSGRQFSNSRSEMNVSTLELGDSALYLCASSAGDMNTEAFFGQGTRLTVV.

This rearrangement joins TRBV5-1 to TRBJ2-5; 13 nucleotides match TRBD2. The V gene's germline CDR1 is SGHRS and CDR2 YFSETQ. Trimming removed 3 bases from V and 4 bases from J; junction bases left unmatched: 12. This CDR3 contains 18 residues. CDR3 sequence: CASSSPESGLAGSETQYF. The CDR3 region has the DNA TGCGCCAGCAGCTCGCCTGAATCGGGACTAGCGGGATCAGAGACCCAGTACTTC.

The chain carries TRBV30 and TRBJ1-2; D is uncertain. Per germline, CDR1 GTSNPN and CDR2 SVGIG (reference sequence). This CDR3 comprises 12 residues. V was pared by 5 bases and J by 3 bases, with 10 bases between. DNA of the CDR3: TGTGCCTGGGAGCACCGTGACTATGGCTACACCTTC. Translated: CAWEHRDYGYTF.

This chain connects TRBV5-1 to TRBJ1-3; no definite D call. Germline CDR1 reads SGHRS; CDR2 reads YFSETQ. This CDR3 region has 14 residues. The V end was cut by 6 bases, the J end by 0 bases, with 10 bases between. CDR3 sequence reads: CASTLGYSGNTIYF. The CDR3 bases are TGCGCCAGCACCCTAGGGTACTCTGGAAACACCATATATTTT. The full variable domain, completed using reference TRBV5-1 and TRBJ1-3, is KAGVTQTPRYLIKTRGQQVTLSCSPISGHRSVSWYQQTPGQGLQFLFEYFSETQRNKGNFPGRFSGRQFSNSRSEMNVSTLELGDSALYLCASTLGYSGNTIYFGEGSWLTVV.

The V call is TRBV19, the J call TRBJ1-4, with TRBD1 as a possible D gene (5 bases). This CDR3 is 17 amino acids long. With 10 bases removed from V and 0 bases from J, the gap between germline ends came to 21 bases. Germline V gene sequence: CDR1 LNHDA, CDR2 SQIVND (reference sequence). CDR3 in amino acids: CATHPAGGIATNEKLFF. The CDR3 DNA sequence: TGTGCCACCCACCCAGCGGGGGGAATTGCAACTAATGAAAAACTGTTTTTT. Using reference TRBV19 and TRBJ1-4 for the parts outside the CDR3, the full variable domain is DGGITQSPKYLFRKEGQNVTLSCEQNLNHDAMYWYRQDPGQGLRLIYYSQIVNDFQKGDIAEGYSVSREKKESFPLTVTSAQKNPTAFYLCATHPAGGIATNEKLFFGSGTQLSVL.

The chain recombines TRBV6-5 with TRBJ1-2; tentatively, D is TRBD1 (5 bases). CDR1 is MNHEY and CDR2 is SVGAGI in the germline V gene. The CDR3 length is 14 residues. V was pared by 7 bases and J by 2 bases, with 14 bases between. This CDR3 reads CASTLRGRNYGYTF. CDR3 bases: TGTGCCAGCACCCTAAGGGGAAGGAACTATGGCTACACCTTC.

Only one count was recorded for this clone. The chain carries TRBV7-9 and TRBJ1-6; D ambiguous. The CDR3 extends over 15 amino acids. Between the trimmed V and J ends, which lost 3 bases and 4 bases, there was a span of 10 bases. Germline values: CDR1 SEHNR, CDR2 FQNEAQ (reference sequence). This chain's CDR3 is CASSLVTGYNSPLHF. The CDR3 bases are TGTGCCAGCAGCTTGGTGACGGGATATAATTCACCCCTCCACTTT.

This clone was seen once. This chain uses TRBV5-6 with TRBJ1-6, with D unresolved. Trimming left V 1 base short and J 0 bases short, with 8 bases between. Germline CDR1 is SGHDT and CDR2 is YYEEEE. The length of the CDR3 is 16 residues. CDR3 protein: CASSLSSSSYNSPLHF. CDR3 nucleotide sequence: TGTGCCAGCAGCTTGAGCTCGAGCTCCTATAATTCACCCCTCCACTTT.